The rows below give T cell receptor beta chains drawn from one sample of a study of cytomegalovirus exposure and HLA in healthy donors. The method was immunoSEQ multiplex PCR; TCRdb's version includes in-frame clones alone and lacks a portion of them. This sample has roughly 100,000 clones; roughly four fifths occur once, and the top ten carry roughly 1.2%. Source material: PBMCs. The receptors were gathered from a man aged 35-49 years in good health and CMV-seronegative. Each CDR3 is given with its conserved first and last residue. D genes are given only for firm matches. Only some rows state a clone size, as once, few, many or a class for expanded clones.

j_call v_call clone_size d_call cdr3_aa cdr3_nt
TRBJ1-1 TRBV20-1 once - CSARNRQEAFF TGCAGTGCCAGAAATAGACAGGAAGCTTTCTTT
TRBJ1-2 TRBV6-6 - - CASSYSGQKYTF TGTGCCAGCAGTTACTCCGGACAGAAATACACCTTC
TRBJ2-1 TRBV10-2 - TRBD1 CASTEDRFSYNEQFF TGCGCCAGCACCGAGGACAGGTTCTCCTACAATGAGCAGTTCTTC
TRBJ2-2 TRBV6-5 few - CASSTRQSGELFF TGTGCCAGCAGTACTCGACAGAGCGGGGAGCTGTTTTTT
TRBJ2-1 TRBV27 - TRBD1 CASSLLQGESYNEQFF TGTGCCAGCAGTTTATTACAGGGGGAGTCCTACAATGAGCAGTTCTTC
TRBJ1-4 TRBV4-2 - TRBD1 CASSQRYRGRDKKLFF TGTGCCAGCAGCCAGCGCTACAGGGGGCGAGATAAAAAACTGTTTTTT
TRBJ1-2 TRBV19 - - CASSIRQYGYTF TGTGCCAGTAGTATCCGACAGTATGGCTACACCTTC
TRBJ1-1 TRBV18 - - CASSSGQNTEAFF TGTGCCAGCTCATCCGGACAGAACACTGAAGCTTTCTTT
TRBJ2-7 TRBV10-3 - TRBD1 CAISDPGQGAREQYF TGTGCCATCAGTGATCCGGGACAGGGGGCGCGGGAGCAGTACTTC
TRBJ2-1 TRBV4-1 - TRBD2 CASSQGLAEFYNEQFF TGCGCCAGCAGCCAGGGACTAGCGGAATTCTACAATGAGCAGTTCTTC
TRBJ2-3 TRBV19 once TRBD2 CASSMGLAGAADTQYF TGTGCCAGTAGTATGGGACTAGCGGGAGCGGCAGATACGCAGTATTTT
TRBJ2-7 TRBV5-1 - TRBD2 CASSLVFRGGYEQYF TGCGCCAGCAGCTTGGTATTTCGGGGGGGCTACGAGCAGTACTTC
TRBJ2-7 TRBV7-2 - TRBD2 CASSPRLASYEQYF TGTGCCAGCAGCCCCCGACTAGCGTCCTACGAGCAGTACTTC
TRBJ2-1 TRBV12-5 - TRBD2 CASVSSGRVGNEQFF TGTGCTAGTGTCTCTAGCGGGAGGGTCGGGAATGAGCAGTTCTTC
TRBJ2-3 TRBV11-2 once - CASSLGRARGVDTQYF TGTGCCAGCAGCTTAGGGAGGGCTAGGGGAGTAGATACGCAGTATTTT
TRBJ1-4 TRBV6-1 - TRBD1 CASSPGQGYEKLFF TGTGCCAGCAGTCCGGGACAGGGATATGAAAAACTGTTTTTT
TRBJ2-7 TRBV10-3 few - CATWMGGEQYF TGTGCCACCTGGATGGGAGGAGAGCAGTACTTC
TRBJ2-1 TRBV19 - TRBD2 CASTPTSGGIVEQFF TGTGCCAGTACGCCCACTAGCGGGGGAATAGTTGAGCAGTTCTTC
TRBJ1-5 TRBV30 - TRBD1 CAWRDTGGFQPQHF TGTGCCTGGAGAGATACAGGGGGGTTCCAGCCCCAGCATTTT
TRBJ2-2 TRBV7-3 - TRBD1 CASSFGGQGASGELFF TGTGCCAGCAGCTTTGGGGGACAGGGGGCTTCCGGGGAGCTGTTTTTT
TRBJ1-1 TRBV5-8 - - CASSPEPGSTEAFF TGTGCCAGCAGCCCCGAGCCAGGAAGCACTGAAGCTTTCTTT
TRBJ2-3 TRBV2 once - CASPRRTRTDTQYF TGTGCCAGCCCTCGGAGGACTCGCACAGATACGCAGTATTTT
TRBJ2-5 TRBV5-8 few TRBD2 CASSLTSGDQETQYF TGTGCCAGCAGCCTGACTAGCGGAGACCAAGAGACCCAGTACTTC
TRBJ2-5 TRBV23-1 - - CASSKPGLPSGETQYF TGCGCCAGCAGTAAACCGGGACTGCCTTCGGGTGAGACCCAGTACTTC
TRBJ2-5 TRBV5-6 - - CASSSTTWMEETQYF TGTGCCAGCAGCTCTACCACCTGGATGGAGGAGACCCAGTACTTC
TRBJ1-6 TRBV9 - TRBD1 CASSGPGTDYNSPLHF TGTGCCAGCAGCGGACCCGGGACAGATTATAATTCACCCCTCCACTTT
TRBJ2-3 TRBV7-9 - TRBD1 CASSSGQGITDTQYF TGTGCCAGCAGCTCCGGACAGGGGATAACAGATACGCAGTATTTT
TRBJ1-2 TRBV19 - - CASLPGGGGDGYTF TGTGCCAGCCTACCTGGCGGGGGGGGCGATGGCTACACCTTC
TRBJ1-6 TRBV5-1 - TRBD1 CASSNGQGASYSPLHF TGCGCCAGCAGCAATGGACAGGGGGCTTCTTATTCACCCCTCCACTTT
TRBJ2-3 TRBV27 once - CASSLEGGRDTQYF TGTGCCAGCAGTTTGGAGGGAGGCCGGGATACGCAGTATTTT
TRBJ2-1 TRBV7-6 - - CASSFQLGNEQFF TGTGCCAGCAGCTTCCAACTAGGGAATGAGCAGTTCTTC
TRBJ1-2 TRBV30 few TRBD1 CAFTRDRAYGYTF TGTGCCTTTACCAGGGACAGGGCGTATGGCTACACCTTC
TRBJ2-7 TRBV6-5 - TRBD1 CASSSRDRGLYEQYF TGTGCCAGCAGTTCCCGGGACAGGGGGCTGTACGAGCAGTACTTC
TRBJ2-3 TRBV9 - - CASSVTPRQTDTQYF TGTGCCAGCAGCGTTACCCCACGACAGACAGATACGCAGTATTTT
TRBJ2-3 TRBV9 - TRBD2 CASSVGSASGTDTQYF TGTGCCAGCAGCGTAGGCTCGGCTAGCGGAACAGATACGCAGTATTTT
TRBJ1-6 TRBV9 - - CASSVAALDNSPLHF TGTGCCAGCAGCGTAGCGGCACTAGATAATTCACCCCTCCACTTT
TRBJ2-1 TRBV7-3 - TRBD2 CASSVLAGGYNEQFF TGTGCCAGCAGCGTCTTAGCGGGGGGATACAATGAGCAGTTCTTC
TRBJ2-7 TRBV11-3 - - CASTRGSSSYEQYF TGTGCCAGCACCCGGGGGAGTAGCTCCTACGAGCAGTACTTC
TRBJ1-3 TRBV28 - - CASSSAGTGNTIYF TGTGCCAGCAGTTCAGCAGGGACTGGAAACACCATATATTTT
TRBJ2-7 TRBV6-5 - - CASSYSRGFGNEQYF TGTGCCAGCAGTTACTCCCGGGGGTTCGGCAACGAGCAGTACTTC
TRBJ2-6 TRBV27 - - CASSRIRGGAGANVLTF TGTGCCAGCAGCCGAATCCGAGGCGGGGCGGGGGCCAACGTCCTGACTTTC
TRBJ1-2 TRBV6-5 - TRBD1 CASSGTGTNYGYTF TGTGCCAGCAGTGGGACAGGAACTAACTATGGCTACACCTTC
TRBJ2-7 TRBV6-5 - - CASSYRAGQSTYEQYF TGTGCCAGCAGTTACCGGGCGGGACAGAGCACCTACGAGCAGTACTTC
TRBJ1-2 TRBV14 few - CASARQINYGYTF TGTGCCAGTGCCAGGCAGATAAACTATGGCTACACCTTC
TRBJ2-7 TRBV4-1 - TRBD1 CASSLHTGQTSYEQYF TGCGCCAGCAGCCTCCATACGGGACAGACCTCCTACGAGCAGTACTTC
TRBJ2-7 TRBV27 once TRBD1 CASRGQPYEQYF TGTGCCAGTAGGGGACAGCCCTACGAGCAGTACTTC
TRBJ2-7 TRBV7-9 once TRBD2 CASIALAGGFYEQYF TGTGCCAGCATTGCACTAGCGGGAGGGTTCTACGAGCAGTACTTC
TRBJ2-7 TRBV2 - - CASRENEQYF TGTGCCAGCAGGGAGAACGAGCAGTACTTC
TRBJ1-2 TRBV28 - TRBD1 CASSLTQGAGGYTF TGTGCCAGCAGTTTAACTCAGGGGGCGGGTGGCTACACCTTC
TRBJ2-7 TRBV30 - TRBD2 CAWSGLSGRAVEQYF TGTGCCTGGAGTGGCCTTAGCGGGAGAGCTGTCGAGCAGTACTTC
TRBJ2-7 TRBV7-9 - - CASSLEAGEQYF TGTGCCAGCAGCTTAGAAGCGGGCGAGCAGTACTTC
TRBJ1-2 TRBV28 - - CASSFGSNYGYTF TGTGCCAGCAGTTTTGGCTCTAACTATGGCTACACCTTC
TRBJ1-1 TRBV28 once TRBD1 CASSLPGQLTLNTEAFF TGTGCCAGCAGTTTACCGGGACAGCTTACACTGAACACTGAAGCTTTCTTT
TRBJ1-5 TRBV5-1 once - CASSSGQNQPQHF TGCGCCAGCAGCTCCGGACAGAATCAGCCCCAGCATTTT
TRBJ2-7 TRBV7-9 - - CASTSPALNGYEQYF TGTGCCAGCACCTCCCCGGCGCTCAACGGGTACGAGCAGTACTTC